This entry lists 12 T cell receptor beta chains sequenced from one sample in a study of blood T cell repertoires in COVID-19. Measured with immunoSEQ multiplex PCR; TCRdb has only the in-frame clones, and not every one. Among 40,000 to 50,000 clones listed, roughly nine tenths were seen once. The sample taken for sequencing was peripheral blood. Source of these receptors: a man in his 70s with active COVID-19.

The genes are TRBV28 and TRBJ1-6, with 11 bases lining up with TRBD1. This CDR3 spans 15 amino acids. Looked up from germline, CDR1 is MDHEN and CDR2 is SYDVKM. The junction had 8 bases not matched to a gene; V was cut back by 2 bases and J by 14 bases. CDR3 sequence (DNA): TGTGCCAGCAGTTTAACCGGGACAGGGGGTCTAGCCCTCCACTTT. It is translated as CASSLTGTGGLALHF.

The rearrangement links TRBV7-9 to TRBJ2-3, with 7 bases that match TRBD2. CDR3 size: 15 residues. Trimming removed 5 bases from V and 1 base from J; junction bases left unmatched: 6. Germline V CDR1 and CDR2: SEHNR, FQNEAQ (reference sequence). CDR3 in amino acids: CASSRSTSGTDTQYF. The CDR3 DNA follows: TGTGCCAGCAGCCGGTCTACTAGCGGCACAGATACGCAGTATTTT.

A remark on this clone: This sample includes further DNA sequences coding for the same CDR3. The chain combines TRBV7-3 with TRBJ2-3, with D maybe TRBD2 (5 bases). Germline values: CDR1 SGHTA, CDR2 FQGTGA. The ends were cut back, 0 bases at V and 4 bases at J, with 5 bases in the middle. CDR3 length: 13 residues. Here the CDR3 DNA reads TGTGCCAGCAGCTTAACCGGGGCAGATACGCAGTATTTT. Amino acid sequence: CASSLTGADTQYF.

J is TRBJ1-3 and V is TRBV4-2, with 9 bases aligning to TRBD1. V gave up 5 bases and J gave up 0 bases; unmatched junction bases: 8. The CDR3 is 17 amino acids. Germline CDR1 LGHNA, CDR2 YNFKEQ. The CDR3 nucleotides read TGTGCCAGCAGCACCCGGACAGGGGTCGTCTCTGGAAACACCATATATTTT. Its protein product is CASSTRTGVVSGNTIYF.

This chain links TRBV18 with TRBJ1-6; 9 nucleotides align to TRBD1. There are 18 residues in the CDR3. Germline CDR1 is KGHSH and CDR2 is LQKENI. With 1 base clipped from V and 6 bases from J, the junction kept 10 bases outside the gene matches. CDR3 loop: CASSPRGQGQVRNSPLHF. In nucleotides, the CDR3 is TGTGCCAGCTCACCACGGGGACAGGGACAAGTTCGTAATTCACCCCTCCACTTT. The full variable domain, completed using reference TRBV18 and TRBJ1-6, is NAGVMQNPRHLVRRRGQEARLRCSPMKGHSHVYWYRQLPEEGLKFMVYLQKENIIDESGMPKERFSAEFPKEGPSILRIQQVVRGDSAAYFCASSPRGQGQVRNSPLHFGNGTRLTVT.

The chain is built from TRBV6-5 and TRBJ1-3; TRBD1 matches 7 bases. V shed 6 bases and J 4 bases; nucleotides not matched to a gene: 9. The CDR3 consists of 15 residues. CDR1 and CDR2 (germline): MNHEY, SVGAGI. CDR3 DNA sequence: TGTGCCAGCAGGCCCGGCCAGGGGGTAGGAAACACCATATATTTT. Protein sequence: CASRPGQGVGNTIYF.

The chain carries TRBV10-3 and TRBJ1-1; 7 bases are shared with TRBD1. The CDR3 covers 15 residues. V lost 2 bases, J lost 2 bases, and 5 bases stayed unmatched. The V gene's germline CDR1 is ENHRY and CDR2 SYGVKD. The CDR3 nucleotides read TGTGCCATCAGTGAGGTCGCAGGGGGAAACACTGAAGCTTTCTTT. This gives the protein CAISEVAGGNTEAFF.

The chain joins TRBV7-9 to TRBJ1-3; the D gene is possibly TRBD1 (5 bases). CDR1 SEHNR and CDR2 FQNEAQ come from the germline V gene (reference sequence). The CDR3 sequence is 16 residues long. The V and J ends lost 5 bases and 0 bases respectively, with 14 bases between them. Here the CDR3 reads CASSLLQDTSGNTIYF. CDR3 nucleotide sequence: TGTGCCAGCAGCCTACTACAGGACACCTCTGGAAACACCATATATTTT.

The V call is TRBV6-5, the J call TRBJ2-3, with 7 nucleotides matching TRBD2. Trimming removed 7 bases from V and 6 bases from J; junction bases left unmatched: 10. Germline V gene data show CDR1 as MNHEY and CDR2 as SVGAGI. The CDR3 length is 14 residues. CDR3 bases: TGTGCCAGCACCCCGTGGGGGGGTACGGATACGCAGTATTTT. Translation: CASTPWGGTDTQYF.

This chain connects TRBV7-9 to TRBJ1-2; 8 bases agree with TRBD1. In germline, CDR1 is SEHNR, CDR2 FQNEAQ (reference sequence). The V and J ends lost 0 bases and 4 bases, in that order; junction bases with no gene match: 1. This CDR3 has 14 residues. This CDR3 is CASSLAGTGYGYTF. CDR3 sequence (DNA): TGTGCCAGCAGCTTAGCCGGGACAGGCTATGGCTACACCTTC.

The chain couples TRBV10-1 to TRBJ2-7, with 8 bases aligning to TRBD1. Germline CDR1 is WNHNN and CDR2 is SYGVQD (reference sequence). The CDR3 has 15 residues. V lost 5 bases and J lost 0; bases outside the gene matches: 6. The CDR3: CASSPGTGSSYEQYF. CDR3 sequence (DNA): TGCGCCAGCAGTCCAGGGACAGGAAGCTCCTACGAGCAGTACTTC.

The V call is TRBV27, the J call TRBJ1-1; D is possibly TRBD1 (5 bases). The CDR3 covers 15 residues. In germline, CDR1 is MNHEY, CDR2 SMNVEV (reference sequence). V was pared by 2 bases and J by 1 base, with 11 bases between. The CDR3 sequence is CASSLRPTGNTEAFF. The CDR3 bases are TGTGCCAGCAGTTTAAGACCAACAGGGAACACTGAAGCTTTCTTT.